These 4 T cell receptor beta chains originate from one sample sequenced in a study of vaccination and CD4 T cells after COVID-19. With the Oncomine TCR Beta short-read assay, DNA from cultured CD4+ T cells was sequenced. A single record per CDR3 protein comes from TCRdb applying MiXCR to the PCR reads. This table has about 8,300 distinct CDR3 sequences, 70% appearing once. These receptors are not linked to any known antigen. Treatment indicated: roughly nine-day PBMC culture with coronavirus spike peptide pools or control peptides (ViraFEST assay). Sequencing was done on a sample of CD4+ T cells from blood, cultured in vitro. Receptors were obtained from a human donor who had recovered from COVID-19.

The chain employs TRBV24-1 and TRBJ2-3, with 9 bases lining up with TRBD1. The CDR3 spans 16 residues. In germline, CDR1 is KGHDR, CDR2 SFDVKD. After removal of 2 bases from V and 1 base from J, the junction contained 3 bases not matched to a gene. The CDR3 DNA sequence: TGTGCCACCAGTGATTCTCGACAGGGGGGCACAGATACGCAGTATTTT. Encoded protein: CATSDSRQGGTDTQYF.

CDR3 sequence reads: CASSSPGQGNQPQHF. CDR3 in DNA: TGTGCCAGCAGTTCCCCGGGACAGGGCAATCAGCCCCAGCATTTT. The chain couples TRBV28 to TRBJ1-5; TRBD1 aligns across 8 bases. Trimming removed 4 bases from V and 2 bases from J; junction bases left unmatched: 4. The CDR3 totals 15 residues. Germline V gene sequence: CDR1 MDHEN, CDR2 SYDVKM.

The table lists this clonotype with a few counts. This sequence joins TRBV20-1 and TRBJ2-2; 9 positions agree with TRBD2. The CDR3 spans 16 residues. Germline CDR1 and CDR2: DFQATT and SNEGSKA (reference sequence). Trimming cost V 4 bases and J 8 bases; bases outside gene matches: 14. CDR3 region: CSATAAGGYQWGELFF. Here the CDR3 DNA reads TGCAGTGCTACCGCAGCGGGGGGATATCAATGGGGGGAGCTGTTTTTT.

In DNA form, the CDR3 reads TGTGCCAGCAGCTTAGATAGGAGGATGAACACTGAAGCTTTCTTT. This encodes CASSLDRRMNTEAFF. The V gene is TRBV7-2, the J gene TRBJ1-1; D unresolved. CDR1 and CDR2 from the germline V gene are SGHTA and FQGNSA. The V end lost 1 base, the J end lost 0 bases, and 9 bases lay between the germline ends. The CDR3 contains 15 residues.